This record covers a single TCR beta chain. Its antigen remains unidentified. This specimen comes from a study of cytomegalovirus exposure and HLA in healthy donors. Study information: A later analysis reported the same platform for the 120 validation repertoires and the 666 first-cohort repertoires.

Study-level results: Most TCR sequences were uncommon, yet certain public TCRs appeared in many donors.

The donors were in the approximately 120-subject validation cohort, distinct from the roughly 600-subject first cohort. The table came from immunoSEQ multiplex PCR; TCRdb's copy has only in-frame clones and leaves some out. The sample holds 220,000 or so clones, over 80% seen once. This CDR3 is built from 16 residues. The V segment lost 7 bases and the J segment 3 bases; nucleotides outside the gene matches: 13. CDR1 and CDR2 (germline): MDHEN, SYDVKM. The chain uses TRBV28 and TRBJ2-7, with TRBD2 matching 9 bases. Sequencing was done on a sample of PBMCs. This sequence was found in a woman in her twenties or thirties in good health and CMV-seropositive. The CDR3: CASTSLPGLANYEQYF. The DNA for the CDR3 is TGTGCCAGCACCAGCCTTCCGGGACTAGCTAACTACGAGCAGTACTTC.